This section outlines one T cell receptor (beta chain) sequence together with its context. The antigen is unknown. Gene names denote mouse genes. This entry belongs to a study of tissue T cells after allogeneic stem cell transplantation. The time point is: mouse harvest day 14 after allogeneic transplant. Tail vein injection delivered 10^7 T-cell-depleted bone marrow cells and 10^6 splenic CD5+ T cells. Tissues came from B6→BALB/c major-mismatch GVHD mice at day 7 or 14. The protocol was immunoSEQ multiplex PCR, while the TCRdb copy is restricted to in-frame clones and leaves out a portion. Here the sample spans 2,800 or so clones, under 60% being singletons. Study observations and caveats: Anatomically similar tissues had similar TCR repertoires within each patient. Few T cell clones were shared across patients, but motif clusters showed tissue-specific shared signatures. Blood and spleen captured only part of the tissue TCR repertoire.

Sequences were obtained from lymph node tissue. The clonotype originates from a female BALB/c mouse given C57BL/6 T cells with graft-versus-host disease after an allogeneic hematopoietic cell transplant.

CDR3 DNA, as far as it was read: TGTGCCAGCAGTCGGGGGTTTGCAGAAACGCTGTAT. Encoded protein: CASSRGFAETLY. The whole CDR3 is CASSRGFAETLYF. The chain employs TRBV26 and TRBJ2-3; D possibly matches TRBD1 or TRBD2 (5 bases each). The CDR3 end is not reached by the read, which stops 1 residue before it; the germline J gene fills it in. V was shortened by 4 bases and J by 2 bases, with 7 bases between the two germline ends. The CDR3 is 13 residues long. The germline gives CDR1 KGHPV, CDR2 FQNQEV (reference sequence).